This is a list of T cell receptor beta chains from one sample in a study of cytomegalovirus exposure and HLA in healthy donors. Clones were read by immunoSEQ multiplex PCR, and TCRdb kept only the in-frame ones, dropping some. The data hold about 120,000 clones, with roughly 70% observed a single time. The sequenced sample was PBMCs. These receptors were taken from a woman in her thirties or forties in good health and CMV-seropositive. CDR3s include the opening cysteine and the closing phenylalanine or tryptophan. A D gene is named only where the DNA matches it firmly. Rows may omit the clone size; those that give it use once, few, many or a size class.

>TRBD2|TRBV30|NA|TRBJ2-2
TGTGCCTGGAGAGCGGGAGTTCCCGGGGAGCTGTTTTTT
CAWRAGVPGELFF
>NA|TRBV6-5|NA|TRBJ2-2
TGTGCCAGCACACTGTACGGAGGGAACACCGGGGAGCTGTTTTTT
CASTLYGGNTGELFF
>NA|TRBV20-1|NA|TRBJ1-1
TGCAGCGTACCAAGGGGCACTGAAGCTTTCTTT
CSVPRGTEAFF
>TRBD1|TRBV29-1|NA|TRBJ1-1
TGCAGCGTTGTGGGACAGGGGATACTCATGAACACTGAAGCTTTCTTT
CSVVGQGILMNTEAFF
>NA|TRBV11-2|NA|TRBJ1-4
TGTGCCAGCAGCCAAAGACAGGAAAAACTGTTTTTT
CASSQRQEKLFF
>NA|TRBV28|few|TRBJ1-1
TGTGCCAGCAGTTTATGGGGTCAGGGTGGGGACACTGAAGCTTTCTTT
CASSLWGQGGDTEAFF
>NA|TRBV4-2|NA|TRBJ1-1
TGTGCCAGCAGCCCGGGGAACACTGAAGCTTTCTTT
CASSPGNTEAFF
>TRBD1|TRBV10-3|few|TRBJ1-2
TGTGCCATGAGAGAGACAGGGCTTGTCGGCGGCTACACCTTC
CAMRETGLVGGYTF
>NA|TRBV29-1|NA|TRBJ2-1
TGCAGCGTTGGGGATTCTAGGGGGAACAATGAGCAGTTCTTC
CSVGDSRGNNEQFF
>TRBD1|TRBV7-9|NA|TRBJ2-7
TGTGCCAGCAGCATGGACAGGGCACCCCACGAGCAGTACTTC
CASSMDRAPHEQYF
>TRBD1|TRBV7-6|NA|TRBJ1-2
TGTGCCAGCAGCTGGGGACAGGGCGTCAATGGCTACACCTTC
CASSWGQGVNGYTF
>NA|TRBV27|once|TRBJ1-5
TGTGCCAGCAGTTTTAAAGCGACCGGGCCCCAGCATTTT
CASSFKATGPQHF
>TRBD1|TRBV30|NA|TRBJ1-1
TGTGCCTGGAGTCTCGGGACAGGCTCGACTGAAGCTTTCTTT
CAWSLGTGSTEAFF
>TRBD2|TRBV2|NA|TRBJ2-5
TGTGCCAGCATTCCAGCGGGGGGGCCGAAGGAGACCCAGTACTTC
CASIPAGGPKETQYF
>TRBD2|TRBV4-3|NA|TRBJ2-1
TGCGCCAGCAGCCAGCATACTAGCGGGAGCTCCTACAATGAGCAGTTCTTC
CASSQHTSGSSYNEQFF
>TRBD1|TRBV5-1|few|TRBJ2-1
TGCGCCAGCAGCTTGGCCCTTGACAGGGGAGGTGAGCAGTTCTTC
CASSLALDRGGEQFF
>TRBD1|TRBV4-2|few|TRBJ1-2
TGTGCCAGCAGCCAAGCGACAGGGGGTTATGGCTACACCTTC
CASSQATGGYGYTF
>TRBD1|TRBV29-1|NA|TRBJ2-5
TGCAGCACTGACAGGGGGGGAGAGACCCAGTACTTC
CSTDRGGETQYF
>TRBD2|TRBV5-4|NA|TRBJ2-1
TGTGCCAGCAGCTCCCGGGGGGGGCCAAACAATGAGCAGTTCTTC
CASSSRGGPNNEQFF
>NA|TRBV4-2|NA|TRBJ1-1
TGTGCCAGCAGCCAAGAATCGGGAGGCAGGGACGCCCAGGGTTTCTTT
CASSQESGGRDAQGFF
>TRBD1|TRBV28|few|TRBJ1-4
TGTGCCAGCAGTTTCGGACAGGGTAATGAAAAACTGTTTTTT
CASSFGQGNEKLFF
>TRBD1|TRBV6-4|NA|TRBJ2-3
TGTGCCAGCAGCGAGTTTGGGACAGGGGGCGCAGATACGCAGTATTTT
CASSEFGTGGADTQYF
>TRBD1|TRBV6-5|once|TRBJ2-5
TGTGCCAGCATGAAAAGGACAGGGCAAGAGACCCAGTACTTC
CASMKRTGQETQYF
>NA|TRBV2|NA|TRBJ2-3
TGTGCCAGCAACCATGAGACAGATACGCAGTATTTT
CASNHETDTQYF
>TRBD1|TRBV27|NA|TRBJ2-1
TGTGCCAGCAGTGACACAGGGGGCTCCTACAATGAGCAGTTCTTC
CASSDTGGSYNEQFF
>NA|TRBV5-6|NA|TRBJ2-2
TGTGCCAGCAGCCTGAACAGGGTTAACACCGGGGAGCTGTTTTTT
CASSLNRVNTGELFF
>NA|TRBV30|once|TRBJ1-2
TGTGCCTGGAGTGCGGGGAACTATGGCTACACCTTC
CAWSAGNYGYTF
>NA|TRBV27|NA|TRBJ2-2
TGTGCCAGCAGTTTAAAGGGGCCCCTCTGGGCCGGGGAGCTGTTTTTT
CASSLKGPLWAGELFF